This TCR beta chain was identified in a study of post-analysis software for immune sequencing data. The overall study: Patients had relapsing-remitting, secondary progressive or progressive-relapsing multiple sclerosis; some lacked subtype. Overall study findings and caveats: Controls had lower frequencies than patients of roughly five TRBV segments, which included TRBV5-6, TRBV5-1 and TRBV20-1. F measure grouped same-batch samples tightly together. Significantly lower normalized Chao1 diversity was seen in multiple sclerosis patients than in controls.

Trimming cost V 2 bases and J 2 bases; bases outside gene matches: 2. This CDR3 is built from 14 residues. From germline, CDR1 is ENHRY and CDR2 SYGVKD. Prepared libraries of TCR beta cDNA carried unique molecular identifiers. T cells, roughly 1 to 10 million of them, yielded roughly 0.5 million cDNA molecules. TCRdb called the PCR reads again in MiXCR, with one record for every CDR3 protein. The sample holds 740,000 or so distinct CDR3 sequences, approximately 53% seen once. On this clonotype: Its specificity is unknown.

The sample comprised blood. The clonotype originates from a girl between 5 and 17 years old with multiple sclerosis. The chain links TRBV10-3 to TRBJ2-7, with TRBD1 matching 8 bases. This chain's CDR3 is CAISEGQGPYEQYF. In DNA form, the CDR3 reads TGTGCCATCAGTGAGGGACAGGGACCCTACGAGCAGTACTTC.